One and the same sample provided the 4 T cell receptor beta chains below, sequenced in a study of regulatory T cells in long-lasting Graves disease. This sample's time point: newly diagnosed GD, antithyroid drugs for less than 3 months. Following extraction of RNA from PBMCs, that RNA was used to make the TCR library. Arm-PCR with iRepertoire HTBI primers amplified the CDR3 regions for these TCR beta libraries. MiXCR, applied by TCRdb to the multiplex PCR reads, yields one record per CDR3 protein. Among hundreds of thousands of distinct CDR3 sequences listed, 16% were seen once. The sample also formed part of further work on T cells in Graves' hyperthyroidism and ophthalmopathy.

The sequences come from peripheral blood mononuclear cells (PBMCs), collected at new diagnosis, from a patient treated with antithyroid drugs. The receptors originated from a woman aged 25 to 39 with Graves disease.

This clonotype has a handful of counts. V and J are TRBV10-3 and TRBJ1-2; 11 nucleotides match TRBD1. The CDR3 is 14 amino acids. Germline CDR1 is ENHRY and CDR2 is SYGVKD. The V gene end was trimmed by 8 bases and the J gene end by 8 bases; junction bases not matched to a gene: 10. The CDR3 reads CAIGRTGGGRGYTF. The CDR3 DNA sequence: TGTGCCATCGGTCGGACAGGGGGCGGTCGGGGCTACACCTTC.

This chain joins TRBV6-1 and TRBJ2-1, with D perhaps matching TRBD1 or TRBD2 (5 bases each). The V gene's germline CDR1 is MNHNS and CDR2 SASEGT. The V end was cut by 8 bases, the J end by 0 bases, with 11 bases between. The CDR3 contains 14 residues. CDR3 coding DNA: TGTGCCAGCTGGGGGACCGACTCCTACAATGAGCAGTTCTTC. Translation: CASWGTDSYNEQFF.

This clonotype was picked up a small number of times. The gene calls are TRBV5-6 and TRBJ1-2; D is unresolved. Deletions cut 0 bases from V and 8 bases from J, with 11 bases between. The CDR3 consists of 13 residues. Germline CDR1 and CDR2: SGHDT and YYEEEE. The CDR3 bases are TGTGCCAGCAGCTTGGAGATGGGAGACGGCTACACCTTC. Amino acid sequence: CASSLEMGDGYTF. The whole variable domain, filled in from reference TRBV5-6 and TRBJ1-2, reads DAGVTQSPTHLIKTRGQQVTLRCSPKSGHDTVSWYQQALGQGPQFIFQYYEEEERQRGNFPDRFSGHQFPNYSSELNVNALLLGDSALYLCASSLEMGDGYTFGSGTRLTVV.

This clonotype was found a few times. The rearrangement uses TRBV28 and TRBJ2-7; tentative D call: TRBD2 (6 bases). V was trimmed by 4 bases and J by 4 bases, leaving 23 bases between them. This CDR3 is built from 17 residues. Germline-derived CDR1 and CDR2 are MDHEN and SYDVKM. The CDR3 reads CASSSLPRGRGKYEQYF. As DNA, the CDR3 is TGTGCCAGCAGTTCCCTCCCCCGGGGCCGCGGGAAGTACGAGCAGTACTTC.